These T cell receptor beta chains were read from a single sample in a study of spatial heterogeneity in lung cancer. One entry per CDR3 protein results from TCRdb running MiXCR on the 5' RACE reads. The sample yields tens of thousands of distinct CDR3 sequences, 10% to 15% seen once. The material sequenced was PBMCs, taken at surgery. Receptor source: a male donor with early-stage non-small cell lung cancer. Each CDR3 is given with its conserved first and last residue. A D gene is named only where the DNA matches it firmly. Clone sizes are given selectively: once, few, many, or a class where the clone is expanded.

-,TRBD2,TRBV20-1,TRBJ2-3,TGCAGTGCTTACAGGACTAGCAGGGCCGATACGCAGTATTTT,CSAYRTSRADTQYF
many,-,TRBV4-3,TRBJ2-6,TGCGCCAGCAGCCAAGGCGGGTTCTCATACTCTGGGGCCAACGTCCTGACTTTC,CASSQGGFSYSGANVLTF
many,-,TRBV5-6,TRBJ2-1,TGTGCCAGCAGCTTGGTCGACGTCCAGGATGAGCAGTTCTTC,CASSLVDVQDEQFF
few,-,TRBV12-3/TRBV12-4,TRBJ2-2,TGTGCCAGCAGTTTAGTGCTCGGGGTGTCCGGGGAGCTGTTTTTT,CASSLVLGVSGELFF
few,-,TRBV12-2,TRBJ2-4,TGTGCAAGTCGCTTAGGAGGGTTAGCCAAAAACATTCAGTACTTC,CASRLGGLAKNIQYF
few,-,TRBV20-1,TRBJ2-7,TGCAGTGCTTCACGGGTCCTCCAAAGGGGCGAGCAGTACTTC,CSASRVLQRGEQYF
-,-,TRBV6-6,TRBJ1-5,TGTGCCAGCAGTTATGGGGGGGTGAATAATCAGCCCCAGCATTTT,CASSYGGVNNQPQHF
-,-,TRBV11-3,TRBJ1-1,TGTGCCAGCAGCTTAATGGGGGCCGCCCAAGCTTTCTTT,CASSLMGAAQAFF
-,TRBD1,TRBV20-1,TRBJ2-7,TGCAGTGCTAGAATCTCCGACAGGGGAAACACCTACGAGCAGTACTTC,CSARISDRGNTYEQYF
-,-,TRBV9,TRBJ2-5,TGTGCCAGCAGCGCGCCCCCGGGGCAGGGCGAGACCCAGTACTTC,CASSAPPGQGETQYF
-,-,TRBV20-1,TRBJ1-6,TGCAGTGCTAGTATCGGCAGGACGAATTCACCCCTCCACTTT,CSASIGRTNSPLHF
many,TRBD1,TRBV9,TRBJ1-4,TGTGCCAGCAGCGTGGGACAGGGGGCTAATGAAAAACTGTTTTTT,CASSVGQGANEKLFF
few,-,TRBV5-6,TRBJ1-3,TGTGCCAGCAGCCCGAGGACCGGAAACACCATATATTTT,CASSPRTGNTIYF
many,-,TRBV5-1,TRBJ2-1,TGCGCCAGCAGCTTGGGACCTGGCGCTAAACAGGAGCAGTTCTTC,CASSLGPGAKQEQFF
many,TRBD2,TRBV5-1,TRBJ2-1,TGCGCCAGCAGCTTTTCGGTAGCGGGAGATAGTGAGCAGTTCTTC,CASSFSVAGDSEQFF
many,-,TRBV7-9,TRBJ2-5,TGTGCCAGCAGCACCGGGGCGAGTGCCGGCTTTATGTACCAAGAGACCCAGTACTTC,CASSTGASAGFMYQETQYF
-,TRBD1,TRBV28,TRBJ2-3,TGTGCCAGCAGTGTCCCAGGGGGCGGCACAGATACGCAGTATTTT,CASSVPGGGTDTQYF
-,TRBD1,TRBV7-2,TRBJ2-7,TGTGCCAGCAGCCTAACAGGGGGTGGCTACGAGCAGTACTTC,CASSLTGGGYEQYF
many,TRBD2,TRBV20-1,TRBJ2-3,TGCAGTGCTCGAATAATTGCCAACTTCGGGACTAGCGGGAGGGCCTTGGCAGATACGCAGTATTTT,CSARIIANFGTSGRALADTQYF
-,-,TRBV7-6,TRBJ1-1,TGTGCCAGCAGCTTAGGGGTCCGGGGAATGAACACTGAAGCTTTCTTT,CASSLGVRGMNTEAFF
-,TRBD1,TRBV6-2/TRBV6-3,TRBJ2-7,TGTGCCAGCAGTAAGACAGGGCTCACCTACGAGCAGTACTTC,CASSKTGLTYEQYF
few,-,TRBV12-3/TRBV12-4,TRBJ1-4,TGTGCCAGCAGTTTACGGCATAATGAAAAACTGTTTTTT,CASSLRHNEKLFF
-,TRBD1,TRBV2,TRBJ2-1,TGTGCCAGCAGTCAGACAGGGTACAATGAGCAGTTCTTC,CASSQTGYNEQFF
few,-,TRBV9,TRBJ1-2,TGTGCCAGCAGCGTAGCCAGCGACTATGGCTACACCTTC,CASSVASDYGYTF
-,-,TRBV20-1,TRBJ1-2,TGCAGTGCTAGATCCGGGGAAATCTATGGCTACACCTTC,CSARSGEIYGYTF
few,TRBD1,TRBV10-3,TRBJ1-1,TGTGCCATCAGTGAGTCGGGACAGATCCTAGGAGCTTTCTTT,CAISESGQILGAFF
few,-,TRBV15,TRBJ2-3,TGTGCCACCAGCAGAGACGACAGTGGGGTTAATACGCAGTATTTT,CATSRDDSGVNTQYF
-,-,TRBV20-1,TRBJ1-2,TGCAGTGCTAGAGAAACCGTTAACTATGGCTACACCTTC,CSARETVNYGYTF
-,TRBD2,TRBV7-8,TRBJ2-5,TGTGCCAGCACCAAAAGCAGGGTACTAGCGGGATATGAGACCCAGTACTTC,CASTKSRVLAGYETQYF
-,TRBD2,TRBV4-2,TRBJ2-7,TGTGCCAGCAGCCAAGCTACCCTTGGAGTAGCGGGAGCCCACGAGCAGTACTTC,CASSQATLGVAGAHEQYF
few,-,TRBV12-3/TRBV12-4,TRBJ2-7,TGTGCCAGCAGCCTACTTGGCCACTACGAGCAGTACTTC,CASSLLGHYEQYF
-,-,TRBV20-1,TRBJ1-1,TGCAGTGCCCTGCGACAGGTCCCCAACACTGAAGCTTTCTTT,CSALRQVPNTEAFF
once,TRBD2,TRBV12-3/TRBV12-4,TRBJ2-1,TGTGCCAGCAGCCTCCCTAGCGGAGTCTACAATGAGCAGTTCTTC,CASSLPSGVYNEQFF
few,-,TRBV20-1,TRBJ2-2,TGCAGTGCATCGCCTTCGCTGAACACCGGGGAGCTGTTTTTT,CSASPSLNTGELFF
few,TRBD1,TRBV24-1,TRBJ2-5,TGTGCCACCAGTGATTTGGGACAGGGATTAGCAGAGACCCAGTACTTC,CATSDLGQGLAETQYF
few,-,TRBV20-1,TRBJ2-2,TGCAGTGCTAGAGTAGAGGGCCCGAAGGAAGGGGAGCTGTTTTTT,CSARVEGPKEGELFF
-,TRBD1,TRBV5-1,TRBJ2-7,TGCGCCAGCAGCTTGGCCCTGACAGGGGCCACGGTTGAGCAGTACTTC,CASSLALTGATVEQYF
once,-,TRBV7-8,TRBJ2-7,TGTGCCAGCAGCTTAGGTTGGGACATCTCCTACGAGCAGTACTTC,CASSLGWDISYEQYF
-,-,TRBV7-8,TRBJ2-4,TGTGCCAGCAGCTTAGACGGCCGCCCGGTCGACTTC,CASSLDGRPVDF
few,-,TRBV7-9,TRBJ2-7,TGTGCCAGCAGGTCCATAGGATCCTACGAGCAGTACTTC,CASRSIGSYEQYF
-,TRBD1,TRBV6-5,TRBJ2-1,TGTGCCAGCAGTTATGACAGGGATGTTAATGAGCAGTTCTTC,CASSYDRDVNEQFF
-,TRBD2,TRBV30,TRBJ2-1,TGTGCCTGGAGTGAAGGGACTAGCAATGAGCAGTTCTTC,CAWSEGTSNEQFF
few,-,TRBV10-3,TRBJ2-7,TGTGCCATCAGCCGAAATAGCGAGCAGTACTTC,CAISRNSEQYF
-,-,TRBV19,TRBJ2-2,TGTGCCAGTAGTACCGCCCCTGGGAGCCCCGGGGAGCTGTTTTTT,CASSTAPGSPGELFF
-,-,TRBV20-1,TRBJ1-1,TGCAGTGCTAGAGATCGTAAGGGGCAGAACACTGAAGCTTTCTTT,CSARDRKGQNTEAFF
-,TRBD2,TRBV20-1,TRBJ2-7,TGCAGTGCTAAGGTGACTAGCGGGAGTGGCGAGCAGTACTTC,CSAKVTSGSGEQYF
few,TRBD2,TRBV7-2,TRBJ2-1,TGTGCCAGCAGCTTAGTTGGTAGCGGGTGGTTGAATGAGCAGTTCTTC,CASSLVGSGWLNEQFF